This entry describes one T cell receptor (beta chain). Other nucleotide sequences from this sample produce the same CDR3. This record belongs to a study of blood T cell repertoires in COVID-19. On the study more broadly: The samples span acute and convalescent COVID-19 from the United States, Italy and Spain.

Original methodology: Reference gene primer amplification yielded estimated nucleated cell counts. Method: immunoSEQ multiplex PCR; TCRdb's copy keeps in-frame clones and lacks some. From that table come the V and J calls and clone size; the DNA was used to work out D and trimming. The table shows about 140,000 clones, with 65% to 85% occurring only once. V gave up 5 bases and J gave up 0 bases, with 7 bases separating them. This CDR3 contains 13 residues. The receptor was isolated from a woman between 50 and 59 years old with acute or convalescent COVID-19. The specimen sequenced was peripheral blood. V usage is TRBV12-3 or TRBV12-4 and J usage is TRBJ1-2; D remains unclear. Written as DNA, the CDR3 is TGTGCCAGCAGTCCAACAACTAACTATGGCTACACCTTC. It is translated as CASSPTTNYGYTF.